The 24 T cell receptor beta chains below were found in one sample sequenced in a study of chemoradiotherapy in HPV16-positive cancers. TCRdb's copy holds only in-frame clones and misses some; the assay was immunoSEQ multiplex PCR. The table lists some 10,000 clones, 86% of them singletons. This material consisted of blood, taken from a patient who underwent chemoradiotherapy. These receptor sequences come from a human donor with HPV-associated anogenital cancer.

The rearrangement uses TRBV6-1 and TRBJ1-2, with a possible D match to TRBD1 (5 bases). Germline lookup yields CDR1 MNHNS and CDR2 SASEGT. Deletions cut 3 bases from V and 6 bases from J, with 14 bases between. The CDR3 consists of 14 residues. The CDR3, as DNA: TGTGCCAGCAGTGATTGGGGGGGAGGTCATGGCTACACCTTC. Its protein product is CASSDWGGGHGYTF.

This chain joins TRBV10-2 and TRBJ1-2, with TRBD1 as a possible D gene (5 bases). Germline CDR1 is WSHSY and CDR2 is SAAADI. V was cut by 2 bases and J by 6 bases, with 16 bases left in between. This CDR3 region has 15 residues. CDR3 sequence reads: CASSEETGRLDGYTF. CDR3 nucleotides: TGCGCCAGCAGTGAGGAAACAGGACGACTTGATGGCTACACCTTC.

The CDR3 bases are TGCGCCAGCAGCCAAGATATGGGGGAAACTAATGAAAAACTGTTTTTT. Translated, it gives CASSQDMGETNEKLFF. The chain links TRBV4-3 to TRBJ1-4; D may be TRBD1 (5 bases). V was pared by 0 bases and J by 1 base, with 9 bases between. Looked up from germline, CDR1 is LGHNA and CDR2 is YSLEER. The CDR3 is 16 amino acids.

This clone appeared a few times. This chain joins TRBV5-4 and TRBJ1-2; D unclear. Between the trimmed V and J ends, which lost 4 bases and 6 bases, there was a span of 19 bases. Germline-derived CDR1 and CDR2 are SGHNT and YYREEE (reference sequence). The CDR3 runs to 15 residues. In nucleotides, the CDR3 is TGTGCCAGCAGCGGCCGGGAAGTAGGGTCTCATGGCTACACCTTC. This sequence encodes CASSGREVGSHGYTF.

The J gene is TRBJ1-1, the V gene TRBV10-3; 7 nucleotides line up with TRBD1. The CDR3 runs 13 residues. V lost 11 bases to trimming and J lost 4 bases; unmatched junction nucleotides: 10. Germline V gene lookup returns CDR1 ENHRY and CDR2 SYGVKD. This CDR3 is CAHQGTVSTEAFF. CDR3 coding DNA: TGTGCCCATCAAGGGACAGTGTCCACTGAAGCTTTCTTT.

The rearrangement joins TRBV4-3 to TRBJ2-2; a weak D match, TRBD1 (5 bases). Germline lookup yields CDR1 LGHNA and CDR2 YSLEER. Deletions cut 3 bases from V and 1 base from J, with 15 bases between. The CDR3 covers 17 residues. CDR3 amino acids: CASSHHLDRENTGELFF. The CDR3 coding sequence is TGCGCCAGCAGCCATCACTTAGACAGAGAGAACACCGGGGAGCTGTTTTTT.

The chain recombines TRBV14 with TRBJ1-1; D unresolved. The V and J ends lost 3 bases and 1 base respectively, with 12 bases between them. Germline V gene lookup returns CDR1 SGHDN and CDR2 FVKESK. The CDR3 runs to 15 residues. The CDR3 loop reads CASSQGFSENTEAFF. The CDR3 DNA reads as TGTGCCAGCAGCCAGGGCTTTTCAGAGAACACTGAAGCTTTCTTT. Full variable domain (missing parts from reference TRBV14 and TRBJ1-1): EAGVTQFPSHSVIEKGQTVTLRCDPISGHDNLYWYRRVMGKEIKFLLHFVKESKQDESGMPNNRFLAERTGGTYSTLKVQPAELEDSGVYFCASSQGFSENTEAFFGQGTRLTVV.

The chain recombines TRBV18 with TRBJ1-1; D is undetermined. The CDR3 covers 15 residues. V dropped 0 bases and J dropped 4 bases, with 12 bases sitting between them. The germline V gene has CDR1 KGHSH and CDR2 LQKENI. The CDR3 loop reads CASSPPGQPRTEAFF. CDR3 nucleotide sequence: TGTGCCAGCTCACCACCGGGCCAGCCTCGCACTGAAGCTTTCTTT.

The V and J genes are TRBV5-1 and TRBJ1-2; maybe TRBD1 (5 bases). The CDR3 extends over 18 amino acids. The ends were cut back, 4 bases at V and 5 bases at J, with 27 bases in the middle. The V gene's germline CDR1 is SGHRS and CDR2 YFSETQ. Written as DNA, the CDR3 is TGCGCCAGCAGCCGGTCGGAGGGGCGAGGGAAAGGGTGGTATGGCTACACCTTC. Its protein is CASSRSEGRGKGWYGYTF.

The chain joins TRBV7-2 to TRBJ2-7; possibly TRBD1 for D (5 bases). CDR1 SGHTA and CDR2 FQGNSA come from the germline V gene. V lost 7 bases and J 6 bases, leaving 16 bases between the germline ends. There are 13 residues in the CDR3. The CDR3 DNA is TGTGCCAGCACCCAGGGAATGGCTGGCGAGCAGTACTTC. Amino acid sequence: CASTQGMAGEQYF.

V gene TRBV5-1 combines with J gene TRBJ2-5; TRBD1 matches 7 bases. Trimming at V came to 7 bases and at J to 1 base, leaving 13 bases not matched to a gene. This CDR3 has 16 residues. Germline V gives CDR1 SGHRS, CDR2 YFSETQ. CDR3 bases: TGCGCCAGCCCTCTTGGGGGACAGACGCCCCAAGAGACCCAGTACTTC. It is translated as CASPLGGQTPQETQYF.

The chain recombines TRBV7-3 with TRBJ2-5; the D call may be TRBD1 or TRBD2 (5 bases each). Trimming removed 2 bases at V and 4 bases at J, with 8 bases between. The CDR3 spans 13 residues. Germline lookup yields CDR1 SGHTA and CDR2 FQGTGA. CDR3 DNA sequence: TGTGCCAGCAGCTTAGAGGGGCCAGAGACCCAGTACTTC. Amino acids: CASSLEGPETQYF.

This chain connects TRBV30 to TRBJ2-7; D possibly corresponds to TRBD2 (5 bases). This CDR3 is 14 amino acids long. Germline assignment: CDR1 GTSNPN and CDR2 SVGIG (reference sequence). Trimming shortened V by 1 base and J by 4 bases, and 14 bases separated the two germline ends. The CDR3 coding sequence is TGTGCCTGGAGTGAGGGCGGGCTTGGATACGAGCAGTACTTC. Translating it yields CAWSEGGLGYEQYF.

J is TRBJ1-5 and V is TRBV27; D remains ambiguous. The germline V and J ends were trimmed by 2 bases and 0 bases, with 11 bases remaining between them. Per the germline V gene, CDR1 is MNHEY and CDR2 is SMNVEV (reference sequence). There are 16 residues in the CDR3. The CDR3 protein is CASSLRADGSNQPQHF. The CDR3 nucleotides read TGTGCCAGCAGTTTAAGGGCCGACGGTAGCAATCAGCCCCAGCATTTT.

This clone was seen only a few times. CDR3 bases: TGTGCCAGCAGCGGAGTGACAGGGGCTGGAAACACCATATATTTT. It encodes CASSGVTGAGNTIYF. The chain couples TRBV9 to TRBJ1-3, with TRBD1 matching 8 bases. Trimming removed 3 bases from V and 2 bases from J; junction bases left unmatched: 4. The CDR3 is made up of 15 amino acids. Germline loops: CDR1 SGDLS, CDR2 YYNGEE.

The CDR3 sequence is CASSPGGQAGYGYTF. DNA for the CDR3: TGTGCCAGCAGCCCGGGCGGGCAGGCGGGATATGGCTACACCTTC. The chain joins TRBV5-6 to TRBJ1-2; D is undetermined. Germline-derived CDR1 and CDR2 are SGHDT and YYEEEE. This CDR3 comprises 15 residues. Trimming took 4 bases from V and 5 from J, leaving 18 bases between them.

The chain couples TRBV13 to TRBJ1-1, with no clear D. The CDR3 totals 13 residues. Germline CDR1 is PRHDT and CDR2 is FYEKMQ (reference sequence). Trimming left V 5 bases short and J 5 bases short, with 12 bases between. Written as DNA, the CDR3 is TGTGCCAGCAGCCGCGTCCGGGGAACTGAAGCTTTCTTT. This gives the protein CASSRVRGTEAFF.

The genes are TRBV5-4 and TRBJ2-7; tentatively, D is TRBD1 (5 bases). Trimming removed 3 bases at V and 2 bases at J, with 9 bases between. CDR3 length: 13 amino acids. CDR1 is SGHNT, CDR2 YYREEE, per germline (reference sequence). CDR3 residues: CASSSTETYEQYF. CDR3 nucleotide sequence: TGTGCCAGCAGCTCGACAGAGACCTACGAGCAGTACTTC.

CDR3 DNA: TGTGCCAGCAGTACCGCCGGGGGGAGCAATCAGCCCCAGCATTTT. This codes for CASSTAGGSNQPQHF. The gene calls are TRBV2 and TRBJ1-5; D possibly corresponds to TRBD1 (5 bases). The germline V gene encodes CDR1 SNHLY and CDR2 FYNNEI. CDR3 length: 15 residues. The germline V and J ends were trimmed by 5 bases and 1 base, with 12 bases remaining between them.

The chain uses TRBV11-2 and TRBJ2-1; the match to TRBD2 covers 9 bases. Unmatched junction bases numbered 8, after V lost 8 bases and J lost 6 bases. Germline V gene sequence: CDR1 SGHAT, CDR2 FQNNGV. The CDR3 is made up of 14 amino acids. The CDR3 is CASLGLAGINEQFF. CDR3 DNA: TGTGCCAGCCTAGGGCTAGCGGGGATCAATGAGCAGTTCTTC.

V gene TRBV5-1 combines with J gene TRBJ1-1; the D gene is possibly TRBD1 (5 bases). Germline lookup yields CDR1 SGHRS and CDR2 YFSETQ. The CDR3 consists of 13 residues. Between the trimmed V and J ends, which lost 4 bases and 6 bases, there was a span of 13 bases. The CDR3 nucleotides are TGCGCCAGCAGCCCGCAGGGTCTCGCTGAAGCTTTCTTT. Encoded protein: CASSPQGLAEAFF. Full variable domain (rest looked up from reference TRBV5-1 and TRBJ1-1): KAGVTQTPRYLIKTRGQQVTLSCSPISGHRSVSWYQQTPGQGLQFLFEYFSETQRNKGNFPGRFSGRQFSNSRSEMNVSTLELGDSALYLCASSPQGLAEAFFGQGTRLTVV.

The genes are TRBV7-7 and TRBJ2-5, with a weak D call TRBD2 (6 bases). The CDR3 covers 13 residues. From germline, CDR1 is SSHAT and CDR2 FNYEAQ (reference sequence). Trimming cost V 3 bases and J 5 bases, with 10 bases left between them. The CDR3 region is CASSFLEGETQYF. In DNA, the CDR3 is TGTGCCAGCAGCTTTCTGGAGGGGGAGACCCAGTACTTC.

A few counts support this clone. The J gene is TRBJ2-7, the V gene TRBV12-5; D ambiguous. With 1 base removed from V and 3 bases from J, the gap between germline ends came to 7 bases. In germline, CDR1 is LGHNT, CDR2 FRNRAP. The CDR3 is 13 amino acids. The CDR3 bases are TGTGCTAGTGGTTTGGGGAGACTCTACGAGCAGTACTTC. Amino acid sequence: CASGLGRLYEQYF.

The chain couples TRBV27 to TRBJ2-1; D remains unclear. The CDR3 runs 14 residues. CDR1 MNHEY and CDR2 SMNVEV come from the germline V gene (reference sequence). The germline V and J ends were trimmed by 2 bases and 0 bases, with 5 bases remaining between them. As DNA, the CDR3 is TGTGCCAGCAGTTTAACTATCTCCTACAATGAGCAGTTCTTC. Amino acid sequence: CASSLTISYNEQFF.